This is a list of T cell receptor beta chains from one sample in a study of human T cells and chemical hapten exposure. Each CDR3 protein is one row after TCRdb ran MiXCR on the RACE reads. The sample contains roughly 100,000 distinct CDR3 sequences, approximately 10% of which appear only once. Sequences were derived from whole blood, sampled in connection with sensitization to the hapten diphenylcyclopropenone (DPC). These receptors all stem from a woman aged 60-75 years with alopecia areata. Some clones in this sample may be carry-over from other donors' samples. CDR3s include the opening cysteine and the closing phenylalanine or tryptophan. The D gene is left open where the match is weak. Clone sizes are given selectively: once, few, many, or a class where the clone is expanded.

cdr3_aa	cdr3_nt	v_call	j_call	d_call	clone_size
CASRPGNYGYTF	TGTGCCAGCAGGCCGGGGAACTATGGCTACACCTTC	TRBV6-1	TRBJ1-2	.	few
CASSQVAGGTDTQYF	TGTGCCAGCAGCCAAGTAGCGGGGGGCACAGATACGCAGTATTTT	TRBV3-1	TRBJ2-3	TRBD2	many
CDSSSQGLGQPQHF	TGTGACAGCAGCTCACAGGGTTTAGGGCAGCCCCAGCATTTT	TRBV7-2	TRBJ1-5	.	.
CASSRTGGRGNQPQHF	TGTGCCAGCAGTCGGACAGGGGGCCGGGGCAATCAGCCCCAGCATTTT	TRBV12-3/TRBV12-4	TRBJ1-5	TRBD1	few
CASSFVGGTEAFF	TGTGCCAGCAGCTTCGTAGGGGGCACTGAAGCTTTCTTT	TRBV7-9	TRBJ1-1	.	many
CASSQGEVRTGNYGYTF	TGTGCCAGCAGCCAAGGGGAAGTACGAACAGGCAACTATGGCTACACCTTC	TRBV4-2	TRBJ1-2	.	few
CASSYSSGGTYGYTF	TGTGCCAGCAGTTACTCCAGTGGCGGTACCTATGGCTACACCTTC	TRBV6-5	TRBJ1-2	.	many
CASSRDRDNSPLHF	TGTGCCAGCTCCCGGGACCGGGATAATTCACCCCTCCACTTT	TRBV18	TRBJ1-6	.	many
CASSLRWEMNTEAFF	TGTGCCAGCAGCTTAAGATGGGAAATGAACACTGAAGCTTTCTTT	TRBV7-2	TRBJ1-1	.	.
CASSHYPPQVTNTGELFF	TGTGCCAGCAGCCACTATCCTCCCCAAGTAACGAACACCGGGGAGCTGTTTTTT	TRBV7-2	TRBJ2-2	.	.
CASSQDMRDRAHEQYF	TGTGCCAGCAGCCAAGATATGCGGGACAGGGCCCACGAGCAGTACTTC	TRBV3-1	TRBJ2-7	TRBD1	many
CSVNSGVYEQYF	TGCAGCGTCAACTCCGGGGTTTACGAGCAGTACTTC	TRBV29-1	TRBJ2-7	.	.
CASSELSGGSFTDTQYF	TGTGCCAGCAGTGAATTAAGTGGGGGGTCTTTCACAGATACGCAGTATTTT	TRBV25-1	TRBJ2-3	.	.
CSVARTGGVNEQFF	TGCAGCGTGGCTCGGACAGGGGGGGTCAATGAGCAGTTCTTC	TRBV29-1	TRBJ2-1	TRBD1	many
CASSSRTMAGSEKLFF	TGCGCCAGCAGCTCGCGTACGATGGCGGGGAGCGAAAAACTGTTTTTT	TRBV5-1	TRBJ1-4	.	.
CSALPGQGYYEQYF	TGCAGTGCTTTACCGGGACAGGGGTACTACGAGCAGTACTTC	TRBV20-1	TRBJ2-7	TRBD1	many
CASSPLADILDGYTF	TGTGCCAGCTCACCACTGGCCGACATCCTAGATGGCTACACCTTC	TRBV18	TRBJ1-2	.	many
CASSRQLNTDTQYF	TGTGCCAGCAGCCGACAGCTTAACACAGATACGCAGTATTTT	TRBV4-2	TRBJ2-3	.	many
CASNRHIATNEKLFF	TGCGCCAGCAACCGACATATTGCAACTAATGAAAAACTGTTTTTT	TRBV4-1	TRBJ1-4	.	many
CASSLGRNNYGYTF	TGCGCCAGCAGCTTGGGTAGGAATAACTATGGCTACACCTTC	TRBV5-1	TRBJ1-2	.	many
CASSDSGVREKLFF	TGTGCCAGCAGTGATTCTGGGGTCAGGGAAAAACTGTTTTTT	TRBV2	TRBJ1-4	.	few
CASSQLRADGDSPLHF	TGTGCCAGCAGCCAATTGAGAGCGGATGGGGATTCACCCCTCCACTTT	TRBV14	TRBJ1-6	.	many
CSVEDILGFGNTIYF	TGCAGCGTTGAAGATATATTGGGGTTCGGAAACACCATATATTTT	TRBV29-1	TRBJ1-3	.	few
CSASNPGGGEKLFF	TGCAGTGCGTCGAATCCAGGAGGGGGAGAAAAACTGTTTTTT	TRBV20-1	TRBJ1-4	.	many
CASSHVAGDFYEQYF	TGTGCCAGCAGCCACGTAGCGGGGGACTTCTACGAGCAGTACTTC	TRBV14	TRBJ2-7	TRBD2	many
CSARRTVSNQPQHF	TGCAGTGCTAGACGGACAGTTAGCAATCAGCCCCAGCATTTT	TRBV20-1	TRBJ1-5	.	few
CASSLTEAEAFF	TGTGCCAGCAGCTTAACAGAAGCTGAAGCTTTCTTT	TRBV7-9	TRBJ1-1	.	many
CASSPLTQTYGYTF	TGTGCCAGCAGCCCTCTGACACAAACCTATGGCTACACCTTC	TRBV3-1	TRBJ1-2	.	many
CASSLDRAYEQYF	TGTGCCAGCAGCTTGGACAGAGCCTACGAGCAGTACTTC	TRBV5-4	TRBJ2-7	.	many
CSVGELDSPLHF	TGCAGCGTTGGCGAGTTGGATTCACCCCTCCACTTT	TRBV29-1	TRBJ1-6	.	many
CASSEVWEGATEAFF	TGTGCCAGCAGTGAAGTATGGGAAGGGGCCACTGAAGCTTTCTTT	TRBV2	TRBJ1-1	.	many
CASILSPGANVLTF	TGCGCCAGCATTTTAAGCCCCGGGGCCAACGTCCTGACTTTC	TRBV5-1	TRBJ2-6	.	many
CSVEDGGAGQPQHF	TGCAGCGTTGAAGATGGGGGGGCAGGGCAGCCCCAGCATTTT	TRBV29-1	TRBJ1-5	.	few
CASSPRVRETQYF	TGCGCCAGCAGCCCCCGGGTTCGGGAGACGCAGTATTTT	TRBV5-1	TRBJ2-3	.	.
CASRTDRGSNQPQHF	TGTGCCAGCAGAACAGACAGGGGCAGCAATCAGCCCCAGCATTTT	TRBV6-2/TRBV6-3	TRBJ1-5	TRBD1	many
CASSLQGILNTEAFF	TGCGCCAGCAGCTTACAGGGAATCCTGAACACTGAAGCTTTCTTT	TRBV5-1	TRBJ1-1	.	many
CASSVSGNTIYF	TGTGCCAGCAGCGTTTCTGGAAACACCATATATTTT	TRBV7-9	TRBJ1-3	.	many
CASSLRDRYQPQHF	TGTGCCAGCAGCCTAAGGGACAGGTATCAGCCCCAGCATTTT	TRBV11-2	TRBJ1-5	TRBD1	few
CASSLSGGNNEQFF	TGTGCCAGCAGCTTATCAGGGGGCAACAATGAGCAGTTCTTC	TRBV7-9	TRBJ2-1	TRBD1	many
CSVVRGTYEQYF	TGCAGCGTTGTACGGGGGACATACGAGCAGTACTTC	TRBV29-1	TRBJ2-7	.	many
CASSPPPISGYTF	TGTGCCAGCTCACCACCGCCCATATCTGGCTACACCTTC	TRBV18	TRBJ1-2	.	many
CASSVAGVRETQYF	TGTGCCAGCAGCGTGGCGGGGGTGCGGGAGACCCAGTACTTC	TRBV9	TRBJ2-5	TRBD2	.
CASSFKTTNEKLFF	TGTGCCAGCAGCTTCAAGACAACTAATGAAAAACTGTTTTTT	TRBV6-1	TRBJ1-4	.	many
CASSEQGVRRGTIYF	TGTGCCAGCAGTGAACAGGGGGTGCGCCGGGGCACCATATATTTT	TRBV2	TRBJ1-3	TRBD1	.
CASSKFQPQHF	TGTGCCAGCAGTAAATTTCAGCCCCAGCATTTT	TRBV6-7	TRBJ1-5	.	many
CAWSVLGSLQPQHF	TGTGCCTGGAGTGTACTTGGCAGTCTGCAGCCCCAGCATTTT	TRBV30	TRBJ1-5	.	many
CASSLFFDTEAFF	TGTGCCAGCAGCTTATTTTTCGACACTGAAGCTTTCTTT	TRBV13	TRBJ1-1	.	many
CASSQDSGTTIRTGAFF	TGCGCCAGCAGCCAGGACTCCGGGACAACAATCCGAACTGGGGCTTTCTTT	TRBV4-1	TRBJ1-1	.	many
CASSRPAGGPGDIQYF	TGTGCCAGCAGCCGTCCAGCCGGGGGGCCTGGGGACATTCAGTACTTC	TRBV7-2	TRBJ2-4	.	many
CASSVGRTSGGSGQYF	TGTGCCAGCAGCGTAGGGAGGACTAGCGGGGGCTCGGGGCAGTATTTT	TRBV9	TRBJ2-3	TRBD2	many
CASSPPGGAYTGELFF	TGTGCCAGCAGCCCACCAGGGGGCGCGTACACCGGGGAGCTGTTTTTT	TRBV7-9	TRBJ2-2	TRBD1	many
CASSFGTDNLHF	TGTGCCAGCAGCTTTGGAACGGACAACCTCCACTTT	TRBV11-1	TRBJ1-6	.	many
CASSPGLEATEAFF	TGTGCCAGCAGTCCCGGACTTGAGGCCACTGAAGCTTTCTTT	TRBV12-3/TRBV12-4	TRBJ1-1	.	many
CASSPQGDTEAFF	TGTGCTAGCAGCCCACAGGGGGACACTGAAGCTTTCTTT	TRBV11-2	TRBJ1-1	TRBD1	many
CASSLAGGPYTGELFF	TGTGCCAGCAGCCTAGCGGGGGGGCCTTACACCGGGGAGCTGTTTTTT	TRBV11-2	TRBJ2-2	TRBD2	.